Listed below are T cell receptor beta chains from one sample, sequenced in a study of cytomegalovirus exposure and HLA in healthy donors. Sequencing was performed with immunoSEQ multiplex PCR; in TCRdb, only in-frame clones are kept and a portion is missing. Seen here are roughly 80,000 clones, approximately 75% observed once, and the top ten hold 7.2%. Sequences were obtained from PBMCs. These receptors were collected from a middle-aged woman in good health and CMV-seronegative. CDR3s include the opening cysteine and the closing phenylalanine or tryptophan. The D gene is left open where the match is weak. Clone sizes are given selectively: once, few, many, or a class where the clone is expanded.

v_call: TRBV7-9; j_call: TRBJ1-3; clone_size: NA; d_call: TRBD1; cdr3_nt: TGTGCCAGCAGCTCTCAGGGGGCGGGAAACACCATATATTTT; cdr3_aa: CASSSQGAGNTIYF
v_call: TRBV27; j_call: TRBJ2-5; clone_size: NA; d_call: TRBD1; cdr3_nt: TGTGCCAGCAGTGCCGGGACAGGGAGATTCCAAGAGACCCAGTACTTC; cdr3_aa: CASSAGTGRFQETQYF
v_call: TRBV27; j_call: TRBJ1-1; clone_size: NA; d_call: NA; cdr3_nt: TGTGCCAGCACCCGGTGGGGAGGCACTGAAGCTTTCTTT; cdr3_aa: CASTRWGGTEAFF
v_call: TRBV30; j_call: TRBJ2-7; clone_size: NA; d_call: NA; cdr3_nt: TGTGCCTGGACCCTCCCCGGAGCGTTCTACGAGCAGTACTTC; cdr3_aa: CAWTLPGAFYEQYF
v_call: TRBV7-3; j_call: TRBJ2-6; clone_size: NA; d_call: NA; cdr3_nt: TGTGCCAGCAGCTCGACAGGCCCCGGGGCCAACGTCCTGACTTTC; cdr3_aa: CASSSTGPGANVLTF
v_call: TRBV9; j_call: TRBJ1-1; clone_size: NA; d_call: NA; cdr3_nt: TGTGCCAGCAGCGGAAACCCGGGGGGCACTGAAGCTTTCTTT; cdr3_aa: CASSGNPGGTEAFF
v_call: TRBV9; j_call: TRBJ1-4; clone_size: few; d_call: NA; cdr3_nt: TGTGCCAGCAGCGTAGGGGGCAGGAGTAGTGAAAAACTGTTTTTT; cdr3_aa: CASSVGGRSSEKLFF
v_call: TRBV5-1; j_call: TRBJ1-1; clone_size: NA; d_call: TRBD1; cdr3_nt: TGCGCCAGCAGCTCGAGCTTTTTCGGGACAGGGAGTTTGGGCACTGAAGCTTTCTTT; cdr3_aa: CASSSSFFGTGSLGTEAFF
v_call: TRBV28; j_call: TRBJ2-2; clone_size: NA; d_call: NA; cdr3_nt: TGTGCCAGCATCGGTTCTAACACCGGGGAGCTGTTTTTT; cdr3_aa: CASIGSNTGELFF
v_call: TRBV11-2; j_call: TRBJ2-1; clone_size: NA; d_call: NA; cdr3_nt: TGTGCCAGCAGCCACTACAATGAGCAGTTCTTC; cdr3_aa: CASSHYNEQFF
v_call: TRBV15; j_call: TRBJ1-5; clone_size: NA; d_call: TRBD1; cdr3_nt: TGTGCCACCAGCAGTCCCCGGGACAGGAAGGGCTTTGAGCCCCAGCATTTT; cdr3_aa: CATSSPRDRKGFEPQHF
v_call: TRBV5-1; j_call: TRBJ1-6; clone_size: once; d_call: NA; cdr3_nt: TGCGCCAGCAGCCTGGAAATCTCGAATTCACCCCTCCACTTT; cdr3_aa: CASSLEISNSPLHF
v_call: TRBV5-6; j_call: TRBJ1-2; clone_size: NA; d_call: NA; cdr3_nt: TGTGCCAGCAGCCTAGACAGTTTTGGCTACACCTTC; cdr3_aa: CASSLDSFGYTF
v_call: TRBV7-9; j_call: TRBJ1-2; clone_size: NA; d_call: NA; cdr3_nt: TGTGCCAGCAGCTTAGATGAGAGATACTATGGCTACACCTTC; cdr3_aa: CASSLDERYYGYTF
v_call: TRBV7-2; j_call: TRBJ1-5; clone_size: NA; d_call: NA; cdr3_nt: TGTGCCAGCAGCCTCGGCGGGGCCTATCAGCCCCAGCATTTT; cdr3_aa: CASSLGGAYQPQHF
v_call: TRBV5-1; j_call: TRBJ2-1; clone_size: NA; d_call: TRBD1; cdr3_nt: TGCGCCAGCAGCTTAGGTGGGACAGGGGTCATTAGGAACAATGAGCAGTTCTTC; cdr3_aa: CASSLGGTGVIRNNEQFF
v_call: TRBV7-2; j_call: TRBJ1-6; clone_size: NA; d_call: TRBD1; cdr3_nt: TGTGCCAGCAGCTTTCGGGACAGGGAGTCACCCCTCCACTTT; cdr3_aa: CASSFRDRESPLHF
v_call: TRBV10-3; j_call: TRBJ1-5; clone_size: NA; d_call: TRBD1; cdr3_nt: TGTGCCATCAGTGGGGCTGGGGGACAGGGTAGCAATCAGCCCCAGCATTTT; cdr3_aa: CAISGAGGQGSNQPQHF
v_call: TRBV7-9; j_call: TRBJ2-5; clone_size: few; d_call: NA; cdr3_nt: TGTGCCAGCAGCCGTCTTTTCCAAGAGACCCAGTACTTC; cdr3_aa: CASSRLFQETQYF
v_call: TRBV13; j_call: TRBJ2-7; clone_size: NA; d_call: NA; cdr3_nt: TGTGCCAGCAGCTTATGGGGCTCTTTACAGGCGGGGTACGAGCAGTACTTC; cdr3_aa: CASSLWGSLQAGYEQYF
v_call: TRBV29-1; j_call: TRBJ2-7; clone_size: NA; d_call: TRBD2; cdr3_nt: TGCAGCGTTGGAACTAGCGGCTACGAGCAGTACTTC; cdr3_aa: CSVGTSGYEQYF